Presented here are 18 T cell receptor beta chains from one specimen sequenced in a study of cytomegalovirus exposure and HLA in healthy donors. Use of 60 Vbeta and 13 Jbeta primers characterized the PCR. Data came from immunoSEQ multiplex PCR; TCRdb stores just in-frame clones and leaves some out. The repertoire consists of about 160,000 clones, with 75% occurring once and the leading ten covering 2.5% to 3%. What was sequenced was PBMCs. These receptors came from a woman between 50 and 59 years old in good health and CMV-seropositive.

J is TRBJ2-1 and V is TRBV7-9; TRBD2 aligns across 7 bases. In germline, CDR1 is SEHNR, CDR2 FQNEAQ (reference sequence). V lost 4 bases to trimming and J lost 3 bases; unmatched junction nucleotides: 6. This CDR3 comprises 15 residues. The CDR3 nucleotides are TGTGCCAGCAGCTCTCGGGGCGGGGGCTACAATGAGCAGTTCTTC. Its protein product is CASSSRGGGYNEQFF.

This chain joins TRBV9 and TRBJ1-2; no reliable D call. CDR3 length equals 16 residues. CDR1 and CDR2 from the germline V gene are SGDLS and YYNGEE. Trimming removed 1 base from V and 2 bases from J, with 15 bases in between. CDR3 loop: CASSVSLTSINYGYTF. In DNA, the CDR3 is TGTGCCAGCAGCGTATCCTTGACTAGCATCAACTATGGCTACACCTTC.

This clone was found a few times. This chain uses TRBV7-3 with TRBJ2-1; 7 positions agree with TRBD2. The germline V gene has CDR1 SGHTA and CDR2 FQGTGA. The junction had 6 bases not matched to a gene; V was cut back by 2 bases and J by 2 bases. This CDR3 has 16 amino acids. The CDR3 sequence: CASSLDGGGTYNEQFF. The CDR3 DNA reads as TGTGCCAGCAGCTTAGACGGGGGAGGGACCTACAATGAGCAGTTCTTC.

This chain uses TRBV7-8 with TRBJ2-7, with 16 bases fitting TRBD2. The CDR3 has 16 amino acids. J gave up 2 bases and V 5 bases, and 3 bases lay outside the gene matches. CDR1 and CDR2 from the germline V gene are SGHVS and FQNEAQ. CDR3 protein: CASSMGLAGGPYEQYF. The CDR3 nucleotides are TGTGCCAGCAGCATGGGACTAGCGGGGGGGCCCTACGAGCAGTACTTC.

The rearrangement links TRBV19 to TRBJ1-1; D is possibly TRBD1 (5 bases). V lost 6 bases and J 2 bases, leaving 13 bases between the germline ends. The CDR3 has 14 residues. Germline V gives CDR1 LNHDA, CDR2 SQIVND (reference sequence). CDR3 nucleotides: TGTGCCAGTAGGACAGCTGTAACCAACACTGAAGCTTTCTTT. Translated: CASRTAVTNTEAFF.

In this sample, this clone turned up once. The V call is TRBV11-2, the J call TRBJ1-6; D gene uncertain. CDR3 length equals 14 residues. The V end was cut by 5 bases, the J end by 10 bases, with 15 bases between. CDR1 and CDR2 (germline): SGHAT, FQNNGV. Written as DNA, the CDR3 is TGTGCCAGCAGCAACACCCAGACGGGGTCACCCCTCCACTTT. It encodes CASSNTQTGSPLHF.

The rearrangement joins TRBV5-4 to TRBJ2-4; 7 nucleotides line up with TRBD2. V shed 0 bases and J 1 base; nucleotides not matched to a gene: 1. Germline V gene data show CDR1 as SGHNT and CDR2 as YYREEE (reference sequence). This CDR3 spans 15 amino acids. The CDR3 sequence is CASSLERGAKNIQYF. DNA of the CDR3: TGTGCCAGCAGCTTGGAGCGGGGCGCCAAAAACATTCAGTACTTC.

The chain uses TRBV6-5 and TRBJ1-2, with 7 bases aligning to TRBD1. The ends lost 0 bases at V and 4 bases at J; junction bases unmatched: 8. The CDR3 contains 16 residues. CDR1 MNHEY and CDR2 SVGAGI come from the germline V gene. CDR3 DNA sequence: TGTGCCAGCAGTTACTCAGGGACAGCCTTTTTCTATGGCTACACCTTC. Its translation: CASSYSGTAFFYGYTF.

The chain is built from TRBV19 and TRBJ1-2, with 7 nucleotides matching TRBD1. The ends lost 5 bases at V and 2 bases at J; junction bases unmatched: 11. Germline V gene data show CDR1 as LNHDA and CDR2 as SQIVND (reference sequence). The CDR3 sequence is 16 residues long. CDR3 DNA sequence: TGTGCCAGTAGTCCGCACCCATCGACAGGGAACTATGGCTACACCTTC. Its translation is CASSPHPSTGNYGYTF.

This clone was recorded a few times. The chain employs TRBV28 and TRBJ1-6, with a weak D call TRBD1 (6 bases). The CDR3 is 14 residues long. V was shortened by 5 bases and J by 9 bases, with 14 bases between the two germline ends. The V gene's germline CDR1 is MDHEN and CDR2 SYDVKM. In DNA form, the CDR3 reads TGTGCCAGCAGTATGGGAGGGGGGAGTTCACCCCTCCACTTT. Its translation is CASSMGGGSSPLHF.

A note on this clone: A junction boundary mismatches the germline segment, possibly from a read error. The rearrangement uses TRBV9 and TRBJ2-3, with a possible D match to TRBD1 (5 bases). Germline CDR1 and CDR2: SGDLS and YYNGEE. CDR3 length equals 10 residues. CDR3 sequence reads: CASIGQGDDF. The CDR3 nucleotides are TGTGCCAGCATAGGCCAGGGTGATGATTTT. Looking up the rest from reference TRBV9 and TRBJ2-3 gives the full variable domain: DSGVTQTPKHLITATGQRVTLRCSPRSGDLSVYWYQQSLDQGLQFLIQYYNGEERAKGNILERFSAQQFPDLHSELNLSSLELGDSALYFCASIGQGDDFGPGTRLTVL.

V usage is TRBV5-1 and J usage is TRBJ2-6; D call uncertain. Germline-derived CDR1 and CDR2 are SGHRS and YFSETQ. The CDR3 runs to 16 residues. The V gene lost 0 bases and the J gene lost 0 bases, with 7 bases spanning the gap. The CDR3 loop is CASSLVRSSGANVLTF. CDR3 nucleotides: TGCGCCAGCAGCTTGGTCAGAAGCTCTGGGGCCAACGTCCTGACTTTC.

The gene calls are TRBV5-1 and TRBJ1-2; D is undetermined. V gave up 6 bases and J gave up 4 bases, with 16 bases separating them. The CDR3 is made up of 14 amino acids. The germline CDR1 and CDR2 sequences are SGHRS and YFSETQ. The CDR3 bases are TGCGCCAGCAACCCTGTCCCAGGAGGCTATGGCTACACCTTC. It specifies CASNPVPGGYGYTF.

The rearrangement uses TRBV5-1 and TRBJ1-1; D is ambiguous. The germline V gene encodes CDR1 SGHRS and CDR2 YFSETQ. V lost 4 bases to trimming and J lost 4 bases, with 14 bases between them. The CDR3 spans 14 residues. The CDR3 DNA reads TGCGCCAGCAGCCTGGAGTGGAGCACCACTGAAGCTTTCTTT. Translating it yields CASSLEWSTTEAFF.

The chain is built from TRBV2 and TRBJ2-5, with 9 bases fitting TRBD2. Trimming at V came to 4 bases and at J to 4 bases, leaving 4 bases not matched to a gene. The germline V gene has CDR1 SNHLY and CDR2 FYNNEI. This CDR3 is built from 14 residues. CDR3 loop: CASSGTSDLETQYF. The CDR3 DNA follows: TGTGCCAGCAGTGGGACTAGCGATCTAGAGACCCAGTACTTC.

This clone occurred a few times. The V gene is TRBV5-6, the J gene TRBJ2-7; D not resolved. Deletions cut 4 bases from V and 3 bases from J, with 14 bases between. CDR1 and CDR2 (germline): SGHDT, YYEEEE. The CDR3 totals 14 residues. CDR3 bases: TGTGCCAGCAGCGAGTGGCACGGAGACTACGAGCAGTACTTC. It encodes CASSEWHGDYEQYF.

The J gene is TRBJ1-2, the V gene TRBV5-1; TRBD1 might be the D (5 bases). This CDR3 has 16 amino acids. The V gene lost 0 bases and the J gene lost 0 bases, with 12 bases spanning the gap. Germline V CDR1 and CDR2: SGHRS, YFSETQ. The CDR3 coding sequence is TGCGCCAGCAGCTTGGGGGGCTCCACAGCTAACTATGGCTACACCTTC. It translates to CASSLGGSTANYGYTF.

This clone was picked up one time. The chain recombines TRBV18 with TRBJ1-1; D remains ambiguous. Trimming shortened V by 0 bases and J by 3 bases, and 11 bases separated the two germline ends. The CDR3 length is 15 residues. Germline V gene sequence: CDR1 KGHSH, CDR2 LQKENI. The CDR3 loop is CASSPPGLADTEAFF. Written as DNA, the CDR3 is TGTGCCAGCTCACCACCGGGTTTGGCGGACACTGAAGCTTTCTTT.